The present T cell receptor beta chain was sequenced within a study of shared clonotypes between healthy human individuals. Study-level background: Donors had three CD4 naive, three CD4 memory, two CD8 naive and one CD8 memory plate apiece.

The study's findings and limits: Shared across four donors were 4% to 5% of the naive CD4 clonotypes.

Germline assignment: CDR1 SGDLS and CDR2 YYNGEE. J gave up 4 bases and V 3 bases, and 3 bases lay outside the gene matches. The CDR3 has 14 amino acids. Measured with immunoSEQ multiplex PCR; TCRdb has only the in-frame clones, and not every one. The sample includes 2 million to 3 million clones, over 85% of them seen just once. Worth noting for this clone: What it binds is not known.

Input material: naive CD4+ T cells from PBMCs. Subset of the sample: CD45RA+ positively selected. The V and J genes are TRBV9 and TRBJ2-3, with TRBD1 identical over 9 bases. The source is a man younger than 30 in good health. Some clones in this sample may be carry-over from other donors' samples. CDR3: CASSEQGAADTQYF. The CDR3 DNA reads as TGTGCCAGCAGCGAACAGGGGGCCGCAGATACGCAGTATTTT.